This T cell receptor (beta chain) was sequenced during a study of blood T cells in healthy people across ages. For the study at large: Template switching caught about one barcoded beta molecule for each two T cells. Study-level points and caveats: Age advanced and TCR beta diversity per million T cells fell, roughly linearly. Strong correlation existed between TCR beta diversity and naive T cell percentage.

Details on this clonotype: What it recognizes is unknown.

A second PCR of about 7 to 12 cycles used a sample-barcoded 5' primer and a J-beta primer mix. TCRdb processed the 5' RACE reads anew with MiXCR; each CDR3 protein has one entry. In the table there are about 1.5 million distinct CDR3 sequences, 35% to 45% of which are singletons. CDR1 is KGHSH and CDR2 is LQKENI in the germline V gene. The CDR3 has 15 amino acids. With 1 base removed from V and 1 base from J, the gap between germline ends came to 10 bases. The sample was blood. This TCR derives from a woman aged 18 to 35 in good health. The J gene is TRBJ1-1, the V gene TRBV18, with D possibly TRBD1 on 6 matching bases. The CDR3 sequence: CASSPQQGRNTEAFF. In nucleotides, the CDR3 is TGTGCCAGCTCACCACAACAGGGACGGAACACTGAAGCTTTCTTT. The whole variable domain, filled in from reference TRBV18 and TRBJ1-1, reads NAGVMQNPRHLVRRRGQEARLRCSPMKGHSHVYWYRQLPEEGLKFMVYLQKENIIDESGMPKERFSAEFPKEGPSILRIQQVVRGDSAAYFCASSPQQGRNTEAFFGQGTRLTVV.